The 9 T cell receptor beta chains presented below share a single source sample, sequenced in a study of cytomegalovirus exposure and HLA in healthy donors. PCR amplification relied on 60 Vbeta primers (plus 13 Jbeta primers). Data came from immunoSEQ multiplex PCR; TCRdb stores just in-frame clones and leaves some out. Found here are around 160,000 clones, roughly 79% of them singletons; the top ten hold 9% to 10%. The specimen sequenced was PBMCs. The receptors come from a man between 18 and 29 years old in good health and CMV-seropositive.

This clone has only one observation. CDR3 DNA: TGCGCCAGCAGCTCCGAGGGGAGGTGGGGGGGGACAGATACGCAGTATTTT. This encodes CASSSEGRWGGTDTQYF. This chain uses TRBV5-1 with TRBJ2-3; 7 nucleotides agree with TRBD2. Germline loops: CDR1 SGHRS, CDR2 YFSETQ. V lost 3 bases and J lost 3; bases outside the gene matches: 13. This CDR3 contains 17 residues.

The gene calls are TRBV10-3 and TRBJ2-2, with TRBD2 matching over 14 bases. V was clipped by 0 bases and J by 4 bases; unmatched bases: 4. The germline V gene has CDR1 ENHRY and CDR2 SYGVKD. The CDR3 contains 18 residues. The CDR3 reads CAISESRGLAGATGELFF. CDR3 bases: TGTGCCATCAGTGAGTCTCGGGGACTAGCGGGAGCCACCGGGGAGCTGTTTTTT.

The gene calls are TRBV6-5 and TRBJ1-3, with 8 bases identical to TRBD1. CDR1 MNHEY and CDR2 SVGAGI come from the germline V gene. The CDR3 loop spans 15 amino acids. The V gene end was trimmed by 2 bases and the J gene end by 2 bases; junction bases not matched to a gene: 2. Here the CDR3 DNA reads TGTGCCAGCAGTTACGGGACAGGTGCTGGAAACACCATATATTTT. Its translation is CASSYGTGAGNTIYF.

This clone was detected only once. The CDR3 region is CASSPLSRSNQPQHF. The CDR3 DNA is TGTGCCAGCAGCCCTTTGTCCAGAAGCAATCAGCCCCAGCATTTT. The rearrangement joins TRBV13 to TRBJ1-5; D not certain. The V end was cut by 5 bases, the J end by 1 base, with 12 bases between. The germline V gene encodes CDR1 PRHDT and CDR2 FYEKMQ (reference sequence). The CDR3 consists of 15 residues.

The chain is built from TRBV2 and TRBJ1-5, with TRBD1 as a possible D gene (5 bases). The germline V and J ends were trimmed by 7 bases and 3 bases, with 13 bases remaining between them. The CDR3 has 14 amino acids. The germline gives CDR1 SNHLY, CDR2 FYNNEI. The DNA of the CDR3 is TGTGCCAGCATCCCGACAGCAGACAATCAGCCCCAGCATTTT. Protein product: CASIPTADNQPQHF.

This sequence joins TRBV9 and TRBJ1-5, with 7 bases that match TRBD1. The junction had 10 bases not matched to a gene; V was cut back by 4 bases and J by 6 bases. This CDR3 spans 15 amino acids. Germline loops: CDR1 SGDLS, CDR2 YYNGEE. The CDR3 loop reads CASSPGGGLSQPQHF. The DNA for the CDR3 is TGTGCCAGCAGCCCAGGAGGGGGCCTAAGTCAGCCCCAGCATTTT.

The CDR3 bases are TGTGCCAGCAGTGAAGTGGCAGGCTTCACAGATACGCAGTATTTT. It translates to CASSEVAGFTDTQYF. This chain connects TRBV6-1 to TRBJ2-3; D gene unclear. The CDR3 totals 15 residues. Trimming shortened V by 1 base and J by 2 bases, and 10 bases separated the two germline ends. Germline V gene data show CDR1 as MNHNS and CDR2 as SASEGT.

The chain uses TRBV9 and TRBJ1-1; TRBD1 aligns across 7 bases. Looked up from germline, CDR1 is SGDLS and CDR2 is YYNGEE. CDR3 length: 15 residues. V dropped 4 bases and J dropped 6; count of bases not matched to a gene: 12. CDR3 in DNA: TGTGCCAGCAGCCCCGAGGGGGCAGGTGGCGCTGAAGCTTTCTTT. It translates to CASSPEGAGGAEAFF.

J is TRBJ2-7 and V is TRBV30, with a possible D match to TRBD1 (6 bases). The V and J ends lost 7 bases and 2 bases respectively, with 9 bases between them. The CDR3 runs to 11 residues. Germline V lookup: CDR1 GTSNPN, CDR2 SVGIG (reference sequence). CDR3 sequence reads: CASGQTYEQYF. The CDR3 DNA is TGTGCCTCAGGACAGACCTACGAGCAGTACTTC.